Detailed here is one T cell receptor (beta chain). In Seattle, patients joined the study during active infection and were tracked longitudinally. The source of the sample is a study of blood T cell repertoires in COVID-19. Study at large: Researchers got acute and convalescent COVID-19 samples from the United States, Italy and Spain. From T cells, B-cell-depleted T cells, or PBMCs came the material, which was cDNA or gDNA.

V was clipped by 6 bases and J by 0 bases, with 11 bases between them. Germline V gene data show CDR1 as MNHEY and CDR2 as SVGAGI. The CDR3 covers 14 residues. Per the original methods: For nucleated cells, counts were estimated from reference gene primer amplification. Here immunoSEQ multiplex PCR was the method, and the copy in TCRdb shows in-frame clones only, minus some. V and J calls and clone size are as listed in that table; D and trimming were resolved from the DNA. The profile shows about 82,000 clones, around four fifths of them singletons. The receptor was derived from a man aged 60 to 75 with COVID-19, enrolled during active disease. The V gene is TRBV6-5, the J gene TRBJ1-2, with TRBD1 as a possible D gene (5 bases). Sequenced sample: peripheral blood. CDR3 sequence reads: CASRKTASNYGYTF. The CDR3 nucleotides are TGTGCCAGCAGAAAGACAGCATCTAACTATGGCTACACCTTC.